This TCR beta chain was sequenced for a study of T cell responses to AZD1222 COVID-19 vaccine. Libraries were prepared by immunoSEQ multiplex PCR; TCRdb keeps only in-frame clonotypes and omits some of them. The sample has more than 130,000 clones; 90% are singletons. J lost 8 bases, V lost 10 bases, and 13 bases had no gene match. The CDR3 length is 14 residues. CDR1 is MNHEY, CDR2 SVGAGI, per germline. This rearrangement joins TRBV6-5 to TRBJ1-4; TRBD1 aligns across 7 bases. The sequences come from peripheral blood, collected on day 0 of AZD1222 vaccination. The TCR originated in an adult in good health. Here the CDR3 DNA reads TGTGCCACCAAATCCGTGCAGGGGGGCGAAAAACTGTTTTTT. Translating it yields CATKSVQGGEKLFF.